Presented here are 10 T cell receptor beta chains from one specimen sequenced in a study of T cells and Merkel cell carcinoma outcomes. Clones were read by immunoSEQ multiplex PCR, and TCRdb kept only the in-frame ones, dropping some. Altogether about 6,000 clones are present, about 72% being singletons, with the ten largest covering roughly 6%. Sequencing was performed on tumor tissue from Merkel cell carcinoma. These receptors all stem from a human donor with Merkel cell carcinoma.

The gene calls are TRBV11-3 and TRBJ2-2; D is perhaps TRBD2 (6 bases). Trimming removed 3 bases at V and 6 bases at J, with 11 bases between. Germline V gene data show CDR1 as SGHNT and CDR2 as YENEEA. The CDR3 runs to 14 residues. The DNA of the CDR3 is TGTGCCAGCAGCTTGGCGGGAAAAGCCGGGGAGCTGTTTTTT. It specifies CASSLAGKAGELFF. The entire variable domain, with the rest obtained from reference TRBV11-3 and TRBJ2-2, is as follows: EAGVVQSPRYKIIEKKQPVAFWCNPISGHNTLYWYLQNLGQGPELLIRYENEEAVDDSQLPKDRFSAERLKGVDSTLKIQPAELGDSAVYLCASSLAGKAGELFFGEGSRLTVL.

The chain links TRBV27 to TRBJ2-3, with D unclear. V gave up 4 bases and J gave up 2 bases, with 10 bases separating them. This CDR3 comprises 14 residues. Per germline, CDR1 MNHEY and CDR2 SMNVEV (reference sequence). The DNA of the CDR3 is TGTGCCAGCAGTTGGGCAGATTCCACAGATACGCAGTATTTT. Translation gives CASSWADSTDTQYF.

The V call is TRBV7-8, the J call TRBJ1-4; D possibly corresponds to TRBD1 (5 bases). Germline-derived CDR1 and CDR2 are SGHVS and FQNEAQ. The germline V and J ends were trimmed by 4 bases and 7 bases, with 22 bases remaining between them. The CDR3 contains 17 residues. The CDR3 bases are TGTGCCAGCAGCTCCCTTCCCGGGACGGAGGCGGCTGAAAAACTGTTTTTT. It is translated as CASSSLPGTEAAEKLFF.

This chain connects TRBV11-3 to TRBJ2-3; either TRBD1 or TRBD2 may fit D (5 bases each). This CDR3 has 14 residues. V lost 5 bases and J 4 bases, leaving 13 bases between the germline ends. Germline CDR1 is SGHNT and CDR2 is YENEEA. CDR3 amino acids: CASSEGLGPDTQYF. Written as DNA, the CDR3 is TGTGCCAGCAGCGAAGGACTGGGGCCAGATACGCAGTATTTT.

V gene TRBV2 combines with J gene TRBJ1-1, with unresolved D. Germline CDR1 is SNHLY and CDR2 is FYNNEI. Deletions cut 7 bases from V and 0 bases from J, with 6 bases between. The CDR3 runs 12 residues. The CDR3 protein is CASTPMNTEAFF. The CDR3 region has the DNA TGTGCCAGCACACCTATGAACACTGAAGCTTTCTTT.

In regard to this clone: The germline gene is not matched at one end of the junction; a read error may be the cause. The chain employs TRBV12-5 and TRBJ2-7; 8 bases fit TRBD2. Germline-derived CDR1 and CDR2 are LGHNT and FRNRAP. This CDR3 has 12 residues. As DNA, the CDR3 is TGTGCTAGTGGTTCGGAGAAACTAGCGGTTAACTTC. This codes for CASGSEKLAVNF.

The V call is TRBV5-1, the J call TRBJ2-7, with 12 bases aligning to TRBD2. V shed 4 bases, J shed 2 bases, and the junction held 7 bases outside the gene matches. Germline lookup yields CDR1 SGHRS and CDR2 YFSETQ. This CDR3 contains 16 residues. The CDR3 sequence: CASSGRTSGTTYEQYF. The DNA for the CDR3 is TGCGCCAGCAGCGGGCGGACTAGCGGGACTACCTACGAGCAGTACTTC.

This clone was seen a single time. J is TRBJ1-1 and V is TRBV29-1, with unresolved D. Germline loops: CDR1 SQVTM, CDR2 ANQGSEA. The CDR3 consists of 9 residues. The V and J ends lost 6 bases and 11 bases respectively, with 10 bases between them. CDR3 sequence (DNA): TGCAGCGTGAGCCCGGATGCTTTCTTT. Amino acids: CSVSPDAFF. Full variable domain (missing parts from reference TRBV29-1 and TRBJ1-1): SAVISQKPSRDICQRGTSLTIQCQVDSQVTMMFWYRQQPGQSLTLIATANQGSEATYESGFVIDKFPISRPNLTFSTLTVSNMSPEDSSIYLCSVSPDAFFGQGTRLTVV.

This clone was counted only a few times. The chain carries TRBV7-9 and TRBJ2-1, with D tentatively TRBD2 (7 bases). Trimming removed 5 bases at V and 5 bases at J, with 19 bases between. CDR3 length: 16 amino acids. Germline V gives CDR1 SEHNR, CDR2 FQNEAQ (reference sequence). In DNA, the CDR3 is TGTGCCAGCAGCCGGGGGCCGGGACTAAAGAACAATGAGCAGTTCTTC. It translates to CASSRGPGLKNNEQFF.

V and J are TRBV27 and TRBJ2-7; 9 bases fit TRBD1. V trimming: 6 bases; J trimming: 5 bases; junction bases outside the gene matches: 8. CDR1 is MNHEY and CDR2 is SMNVEV in the germline V gene (reference sequence). The length of the CDR3 is 14 residues. DNA for the CDR3: TGTGCCAGCAGCTATAACAGGGGGCAGGACGAGCAGTACTTC. Translating it yields CASSYNRGQDEQYF.